The 17 T cell receptor beta chains presented below share a single source sample, sequenced in a study of Tregs in tolerant kidney transplant recipients. Related graft donors supplied nonmyeloablative bone marrow transplants, and mixed chimerism was transient. TCRdb's copy holds only in-frame clones and misses some; the assay was immunoSEQ multiplex PCR. The repertoire holds tens of thousands of clones, 90% to 95% seen once, with around 1.5% in the top ten. The sample here was CD4+ T cells from blood (PBMCs), taken 24 months after the transplant. These receptors all come from a human patient who received a combined kidney and bone marrow transplant. The T cells may partly be graft donor cells.

The chain is built from TRBV29-1 and TRBJ2-3; TRBD1 matches 7 bases. Germline V gene data show CDR1 as SQVTM and CDR2 as ANQGSEA. CDR3 length equals 14 residues. V trimming: 7 bases; J trimming: 6 bases; junction bases outside the gene matches: 13. In DNA form, the CDR3 reads TGCAGCGCCATGGAACAGGGGTTAAGGGATACGCAGTATTTT. Its protein is CSAMEQGLRDTQYF.

The chain carries TRBV11-1 and TRBJ2-3, with 8 nucleotides matching TRBD2. This CDR3 contains 16 residues. V was clipped by 2 bases and J by 7 bases; unmatched bases: 11. The germline V gene encodes CDR1 SGHAT and CDR2 FQDESV (reference sequence). Here the CDR3 DNA reads TGTGCCAGCAGCTTAATGGGCGGGGGGCCCCTTTATACGCAGTATTTT. Its translation is CASSLMGGGPLYTQYF.

The chain combines TRBV28 with TRBJ2-1; D ambiguous. The CDR3 is made up of 12 amino acids. Germline V lookup: CDR1 MDHEN, CDR2 SYDVKM. The germline V and J ends were trimmed by 6 bases and 6 bases, with 9 bases remaining between them. CDR3 nucleotide sequence: TGTGCCAGCAGGTCGGGTGGCAATGAGCAGTTCTTC. Translated, it gives CASRSGGNEQFF. The complete variable domain, with remaining parts taken from reference TRBV28 and TRBJ2-1, reads DVKVTQSSRYLVKRTGEKVFLECVQDMDHENMFWYRQDPGLGLRLIYFSYDVKMKEKGDIPEGYSVSREKKERFSLILESASTNQTSMYLCASRSGGNEQFFGPGTRLTVL.

Here the CDR3 reads CASSLGQSQDGSPLHF. In DNA form, the CDR3 reads TGTGCCAGCTCACTGGGACAGTCCCAGGATGGTTCACCCCTCCACTTT. The V gene is TRBV18, the J gene TRBJ1-6; 7 bases align to TRBD1. The length of the CDR3 is 16 residues. The ends lost 4 bases at V and 9 bases at J; junction bases unmatched: 12. The germline V gene has CDR1 KGHSH and CDR2 LQKENI.

The V gene is TRBV5-4, the J gene TRBJ1-2; D is unclear. The CDR3 length is 14 residues. The V and J ends lost 0 bases and 8 bases respectively, with 14 bases between them. In germline, CDR1 is SGHNT, CDR2 YYREEE (reference sequence). CDR3 residues: CASSLAGQDGGYTF. The CDR3, as DNA: TGTGCCAGCAGCTTGGCCGGTCAGGATGGGGGCTACACCTTC.

In nucleotides, the CDR3 is TGTGCCAGCTCACCATCGGCAGGGCATGCACTGGAGCAGTACTTC. Translating it yields CASSPSAGHALEQYF. The rearrangement uses TRBV18 and TRBJ2-7; perhaps TRBD1 as D (5 bases). Germline V gene sequence: CDR1 KGHSH, CDR2 LQKENI. V lost 2 bases, J lost 7 bases, and 18 bases lay in between. This CDR3 has 15 residues.

The gene calls are TRBV2 and TRBJ1-2; no clear D. Between the trimmed V and J ends, which lost 8 bases and 7 bases, there was a span of 14 bases. The CDR3 loop spans 12 amino acids. CDR1 and CDR2 (germline): SNHLY, FYNNEI. The CDR3 DNA sequence: TGTGCCAGCGCCCCAGAACGCGGTGGCTACACCTTC. Its protein product is CASAPERGGYTF.

This clone showed up just a few times. Here the CDR3 DNA reads TGTGCCAGCAAGGACAGTAACACCATATATTTT. Translation gives CASKDSNTIYF. The rearrangement links TRBV28 to TRBJ1-3; D is perhaps TRBD1 (6 bases). This CDR3 spans 11 amino acids. Trimming shortened V by 7 bases and J by 7 bases, and 8 bases separated the two germline ends. CDR1 and CDR2 (germline): MDHEN, SYDVKM.

The rearrangement uses TRBV5-1 and TRBJ2-1; TRBD2 aligns across 15 bases. The CDR3 extends over 17 amino acids. The germline V gene encodes CDR1 SGHRS and CDR2 YFSETQ. V was clipped by 4 bases and J by 4 bases; unmatched bases: 6. The CDR3 bases are TGCGCCAGCAGCCCTGGGACTAGCGGGAGGACATACAATGAGCAGTTCTTC. Translating it yields CASSPGTSGRTYNEQFF.

The V call is TRBV5-6, the J call TRBJ2-3; D possibly corresponds to TRBD1 (6 bases). Germline-derived CDR1 and CDR2 are SGHDT and YYEEEE. The CDR3 has 14 residues. Trimming removed 6 bases at V and 4 bases at J, with 15 bases between. The DNA of the CDR3 is TGTGCCAGCAACGAACAGGGAAGCGCAGATACGCAGTATTTT. Its translation is CASNEQGSADTQYF.

The V call is TRBV5-5, the J call TRBJ2-7, with TRBD1 matching over 9 bases. This CDR3 contains 14 residues. CDR1 and CDR2 from the germline V gene are SGHKS and YYEKEE (reference sequence). Trimming cost V 4 bases and J 6 bases; bases outside gene matches: 8. CDR3 DNA: TGTGCCAGCAGCCTCCGGGACAGGGCATCCGAGCAGTACTTC. This translates into CASSLRDRASEQYF.

This clone is a singleton in its sample. The rearrangement uses TRBV28 and TRBJ1-6; a possible D gene is TRBD1 (5 bases). The germline V gene encodes CDR1 MDHEN and CDR2 SYDVKM. V was cut by 2 bases and J by 14 bases, with 10 bases left in between. This CDR3 comprises 12 residues. The CDR3, as DNA: TGTGCCAGCAGTTTAGGGGGAGGGACCCTCCACTTT. Protein product: CASSLGGGTLHF.

V usage is TRBV27 and J usage is TRBJ2-4, with D perhaps TRBD2 (7 bases). CDR3 length: 16 residues. Germline CDR1 reads MNHEY; CDR2 reads SMNVEV (reference sequence). Trimming removed 2 bases at V and 0 bases at J, with 11 bases between. The CDR3 DNA reads as TGTGCCAGCAGTTTACTGGGGGGGCGAGCCAAAAACATTCAGTACTTC. As protein: CASSLLGGRAKNIQYF.

The chain links TRBV10-3 to TRBJ1-2; D may be TRBD1 (6 bases). The CDR3 is made up of 16 amino acids. Germline V lookup: CDR1 ENHRY, CDR2 SYGVKD. The ends were cut back, 2 bases at V and 1 base at J, with 14 bases in the middle. CDR3 sequence: CAISELRGSHNYGYTF. The CDR3 nucleotides are TGTGCCATCAGTGAGCTGAGGGGGTCGCATAACTATGGCTACACCTTC.

This clone has a single count. The chain employs TRBV4-1 and TRBJ2-7, with D maybe TRBD2 (5 bases). CDR3 length: 16 amino acids. The ends were cut back, 0 bases at V and 2 bases at J, with 14 bases in the middle. Germline CDR1 is MGHRA and CDR2 is YSYEKL. DNA for the CDR3: TGCGCCAGCAGCCAAGATCGAGGACTCCCCCCCTACGAGCAGTACTTC. This sequence encodes CASSQDRGLPPYEQYF.

A remark on this clone: Its ends do not fully match the called genes, so a read error is possible. The chain uses TRBV4-1 and TRBJ2-2; no clear D. This CDR3 has 15 amino acids. Germline CDR1 reads MGHRA; CDR2 reads YSYEKL. The CDR3 protein is CASTQKTSNTGELFF. In DNA form, the CDR3 reads TGCGCCAGCACCCAAAAGACATCGAACACCGGGGAGCTGTTTTTT.

The rearrangement joins TRBV7-2 to TRBJ1-4; no definite D call. The V end lost 1 base, the J end lost 4 bases, and 16 bases lay between the germline ends. Per germline, CDR1 SGHTA and CDR2 FQGNSA. The CDR3 length is 17 residues. The CDR3 sequence is CASSLVATGSYNEKLFF. CDR3 bases: TGTGCCAGCAGCTTAGTAGCCACCGGGTCATATAATGAAAAACTGTTTTTT.